The subject of this entry is one T cell receptor (beta chain). Its antigen remains unknown. The data belong to a study of T cell responses to AZD1222 COVID-19 vaccine. General study results and limits: No repertoire was sampled before or during the peak T cell response, only after it. Vaccine-associated CD4 TCRs spanned spike, dominant at 160-218 and 743-854. Compared with day 0, the breadth and depth of the Spike-specific TCR repertoire rose significantly after two doses of AZD1222.

The assay was immunoSEQ multiplex PCR, and TCRdb's table has in-frame clones only and misses some. The table includes about 120,000 clones, 80% to 90% detected once. Germline V gene lookup returns CDR1 MNHEY and CDR2 SVGAGI. This CDR3 has 15 amino acids. Deletions cut 8 bases from V and 2 bases from J, with 19 bases between. This specimen was peripheral blood, taken on day 0 of MenACWY control vaccination. This chain joins TRBV6-5 and TRBJ2-7; D possibly corresponds to TRBD2 (6 bases). This receptor was identified in an adult in good health. DNA for the CDR3: TGTGCCAGCGGGGCCGGGGGAGGATCAGCCTACGAGCAGTACTTC. Translating it yields CASGAGGGSAYEQYF.